Listed below are T cell receptor beta chains from one sample, sequenced in a study of blood T cell repertoires in COVID-19. Repertoires were generated with immunoSEQ multiplex PCR, while TCRdb's copy carries only in-frame clones and drops some. The sample has 200,000 to 250,000 clones, around 84% seen once. The material sequenced was PBMCs or T cells enriched from blood (not recorded which). These TCRs come from a woman between 50 and 59 years old who had recovered from COVID-19. Both conserved end residues are part of each CDR3. A D gene is named only where the DNA matches it firmly. Part of the rows lack a size; the others show once, few, many or a class for expanded clones.

>TRBJ2-2|-|-|TRBV2
CASSYFALNTGELFF
TGTGCCAGCAGTTATTTTGCCCTAAACACCGGGGAGCTGTTTTTT
>TRBJ1-6|-|-|TRBV3-1/TRBV3-2
CASSQDAGHKSPLHF
TGTGCCAGCAGCCAAGATGCAGGGCACAAATCACCCCTCCACTTT
>TRBJ2-2|-|-|TRBV6-1
CASSEVIGQDTGELFF
TGTGCCAGCAGTGAAGTGATTGGGCAGGACACCGGGGAGCTGTTTTTT
>TRBJ2-3|TRBD2|-|TRBV27
CASYGGSADTQYF
TGTGCCAGCTACGGCGGGAGTGCAGATACGCAGTATTTT
>TRBJ1-1|-|-|TRBV5-1
CASSLAGLLNTEAFF
TGCGCCAGCAGCTTGGCCGGTCTTTTGAACACTGAAGCTTTCTTT
>TRBJ2-1|TRBD2|-|TRBV15
CATSIRLARNEQFF
TGTGCCACCAGCATCCGACTAGCGCGCAATGAGCAGTTCTTC
>TRBJ1-2|-|few|TRBV12-3/TRBV12-4
CASSLRGIGYTF
TGTGCCAGCAGTTTAAGGGGGATCGGCTACACCTTC
>TRBJ2-2|TRBD2|-|TRBV11-2
CASRRLAGEGTGELFF
TGTGCCAGCAGAAGACTAGCGGGAGAGGGCACCGGGGAGCTGTTTTTT
>TRBJ2-7|-|-|TRBV28
CASRAGFPGEQYF
TGTGCCAGCAGAGCAGGGTTCCCGGGCGAGCAGTACTTC
>TRBJ2-1|-|-|TRBV28
CASSELSYNEQFF
TGTGCCAGCAGTGAACTCTCCTACAATGAGCAGTTCTTC
>TRBJ1-1|-|-|TRBV6-5
CASSYGGGRNTEAFF
TGTGCCAGCAGTTATGGGGGGGGGAGGAACACTGAAGCTTTCTTT
>TRBJ1-2|-|few|TRBV11-2
CASSLGANYGYTF
TGTGCCAGCAGCTTAGGGGCCAACTATGGCTACACCTTC
>TRBJ1-1|-|-|TRBV7-2
CASTAGGAGTEAFF
TGTGCCAGCACTGCTGGGGGGGCGGGCACTGAAGCTTTCTTT
>TRBJ1-3|-|few|TRBV4-1
CASSQGAVGNTIYF
TGCGCCAGCAGCCAAGGGGCAGTTGGAAACACCATATATTTT
>TRBJ1-5|TRBD1|once|TRBV7-2
CASSSGQGGNQPQHF
TGTGCCAGCAGTTCGGGACAGGGTGGCAATCAGCCCCAGCATTTT
>TRBJ1-6|TRBD1|-|TRBV7-8
CASSLESGGNSPLHF
TGTGCCAGCAGCTTAGAGTCAGGGGGAAATTCACCCCTCCACTTT
>TRBJ2-5|TRBD2|-|TRBV9
CASSVRSAGGETQYF
TGTGCCAGCAGCGTGAGGAGCGCGGGAGGGGAGACCCAGTACTTC
>TRBJ1-1|-|-|TRBV7-9
CASSLGSFTEAFF
TGTGCCAGCAGCTTAGGGAGTTTCACTGAAGCTTTCTTT
>TRBJ1-6|-|-|TRBV30
CAWMGPGSLHF
TGTGCCTGGATGGGTCCGGGGTCCCTCCACTTT
>TRBJ1-5|-|-|TRBV19
CASSIQGSQPQHF
TGTGCCAGTAGTATCCAGGGTTCTCAGCCCCAGCATTTT
>TRBJ2-3|-|-|TRBV14
CASSQLLSTDTQYF
TGTGCCAGCAGCCAACTACTCAGCACAGATACGCAGTATTTT
>TRBJ1-5|TRBD1|-|TRBV28
CASRGTGGRGNQPQHF
TGTGCCAGCAGGGGGACAGGGGGAAGGGGCAATCAGCCCCAGCATTTT
>TRBJ2-3|TRBD2|-|TRBV10-1
CASSEGGLAGGQLDTQYF
TGCGCCAGCAGTGAGGGGGGACTAGCGGGAGGTCAGTTAGATACGCAGTATTTT
>TRBJ2-1|-|-|TRBV6-2/TRBV6-3
CASSPLESYNEQFF
TGTGCCAGCAGCCCCCTAGAGTCCTACAATGAGCAGTTCTTC
>TRBJ2-2|TRBD2|-|TRBV7-3
CASSLLVGLAGARRTGELFF
TGTGCCAGCAGCTTACTCGTGGGACTAGCGGGAGCTCGGCGCACCGGGGAGCTGTTTTTT
>TRBJ2-7|TRBD2|-|TRBV6-5
CASTSGKTGYEQYF
TGTGCCAGCACTAGCGGGAAGACGGGGTACGAGCAGTACTTC
>TRBJ1-5|-|-|TRBV4-3
CASSPTTVDRPQHF
TGCGCCAGCAGCCCCACGACAGTTGATCGGCCCCAGCATTTT
>TRBJ2-5|TRBD2|-|TRBV2
CASKLAGGETQYF
TGTGCCAGCAAGCTAGCGGGGGGGGAGACCCAGTACTTC
>TRBJ1-2|TRBD1|once|TRBV5-1
CASSSLQGAVDGYTF
TGCGCCAGCAGCTCTTTACAGGGGGCGGTGGATGGCTACACCTTC
>TRBJ2-3|TRBD2|-|TRBV5-1
CASSLARGGRGDTQYF
TGCGCCAGCAGCTTGGCCCGTGGCGGGAGGGGGGATACGCAGTATTTT
>TRBJ2-1|TRBD2|-|TRBV7-9
CASSDGRDGVNEQFF
TGTGCCAGCAGCGATGGGAGGGACGGCGTCAATGAGCAGTTCTTC
>TRBJ2-1|TRBD2|-|TRBV5-1
CASSLGGLATQLGFF
TGCGCCAGCAGCTTGGGGGGACTAGCCACACAATTGGGGTTCTTC
>TRBJ1-2|-|-|TRBV2
CASREEGYTF
TGTGCCAGCAGAGAGGAGGGCTACACCTTC
>TRBJ2-1|-|-|TRBV10-3
CAIKGDREEQFF
TGTGCCATCAAAGGGGATAGAGAAGAGCAGTTCTTC
>TRBJ1-5|TRBD1|-|TRBV2
CASTLGTGQGYSNQPQHF
TGTGCCAGTACTCTTGGTACGGGACAGGGCTATAGCAATCAGCCCCAGCATTTT
>TRBJ2-1|TRBD2|-|TRBV28
CASSSGLAGYNEQFF
TGTGCCAGCAGTTCTGGACTAGCGGGCTACAATGAGCAGTTCTTC
>TRBJ2-7|-|-|TRBV30
CAWSYGKGYEQYF
TGTGCCTGGAGCTACGGGAAGGGCTACGAGCAGTACTTC